Sequencing of this T cell receptor beta chain was carried out in a study of blood T cell repertoires in COVID-19. Generated by immunoSEQ multiplex PCR, the TCRdb table keeps only in-frame clones and is missing some. The sample shows about 92,000 clones, 70% to 90% of them seen only once. Unmatched junction bases numbered 7, after V lost 0 bases and J lost 0 bases. Germline V gene sequence: CDR1 LGHNA, CDR2 YNFKEQ. The CDR3 length is 17 residues. The origin of this receptor is a human donor in a cohort sampled during active COVID-19. The sequenced sample consisted of peripheral blood. V and J are TRBV4-2 and TRBJ2-7, with 8 bases aligning to TRBD2. In nucleotides, the CDR3 is TGTGCCAGCAGCCAAGACCCCCTAGCGGGTAGCTCCTACGAGCAGTACTTC. Translation: CASSQDPLAGSSYEQYF.